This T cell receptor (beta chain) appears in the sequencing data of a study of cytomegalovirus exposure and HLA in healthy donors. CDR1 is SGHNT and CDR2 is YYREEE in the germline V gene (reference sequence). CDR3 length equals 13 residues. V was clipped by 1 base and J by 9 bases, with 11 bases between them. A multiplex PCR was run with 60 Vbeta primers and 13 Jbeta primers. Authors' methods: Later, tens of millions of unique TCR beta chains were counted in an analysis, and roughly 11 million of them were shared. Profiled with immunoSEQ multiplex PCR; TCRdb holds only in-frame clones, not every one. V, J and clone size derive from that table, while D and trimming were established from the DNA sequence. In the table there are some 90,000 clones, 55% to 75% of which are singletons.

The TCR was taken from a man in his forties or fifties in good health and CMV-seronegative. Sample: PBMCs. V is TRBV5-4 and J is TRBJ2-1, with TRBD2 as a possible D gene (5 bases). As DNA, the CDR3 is TGTGCCAGCAGCTTGTCCGTGGGGAGTGAGCAGTTCTTC. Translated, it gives CASSLSVGSEQFF.